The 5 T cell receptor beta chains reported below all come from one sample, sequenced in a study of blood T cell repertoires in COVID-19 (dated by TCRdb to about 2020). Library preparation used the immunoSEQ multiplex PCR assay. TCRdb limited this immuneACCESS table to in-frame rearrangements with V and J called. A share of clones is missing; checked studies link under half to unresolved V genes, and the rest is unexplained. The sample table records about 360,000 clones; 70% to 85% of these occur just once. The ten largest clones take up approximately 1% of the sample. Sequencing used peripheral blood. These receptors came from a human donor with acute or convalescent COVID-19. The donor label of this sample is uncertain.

As DNA, the CDR3 is TGTGCCAGCAGCCCCAAGGGGGGGTACACTGAAGCTTTCTTT. This translates into CASSPKGGYTEAFF. The chain carries TRBV27 and TRBJ1-1; tentatively, D is TRBD1 (6 bases). This CDR3 spans 14 amino acids. Deletions cut 6 bases from V and 3 bases from J, with 14 bases between. The germline V gene encodes CDR1 MNHEY and CDR2 SMNVEV (reference sequence).

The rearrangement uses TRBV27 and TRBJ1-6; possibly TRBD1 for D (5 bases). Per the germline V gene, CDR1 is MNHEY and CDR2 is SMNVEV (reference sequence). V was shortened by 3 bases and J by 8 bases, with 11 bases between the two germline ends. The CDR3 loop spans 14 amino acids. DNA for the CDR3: TGTGCCAGCAGTTTTACGCAGGGTCATTCACCCCTCCACTTT. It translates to CASSFTQGHSPLHF.

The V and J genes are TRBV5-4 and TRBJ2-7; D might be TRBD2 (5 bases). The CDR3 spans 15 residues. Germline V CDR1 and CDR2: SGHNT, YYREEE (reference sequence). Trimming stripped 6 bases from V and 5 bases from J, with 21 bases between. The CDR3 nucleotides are TGTGCCAGCAATACCTCGGGGAACCCCCTGGACGAGCAGTACTTC. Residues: CASNTSGNPLDEQYF.

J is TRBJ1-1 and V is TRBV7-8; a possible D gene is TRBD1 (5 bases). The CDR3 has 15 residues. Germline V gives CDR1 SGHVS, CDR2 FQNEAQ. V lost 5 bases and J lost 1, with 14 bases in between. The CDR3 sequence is CASSASSGGNTEAFF. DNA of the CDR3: TGTGCCAGCAGCGCCAGCAGCGGGGGGAACACTGAAGCTTTCTTT.

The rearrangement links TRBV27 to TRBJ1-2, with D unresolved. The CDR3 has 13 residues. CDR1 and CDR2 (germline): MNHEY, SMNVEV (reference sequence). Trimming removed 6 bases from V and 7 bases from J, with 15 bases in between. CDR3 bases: TGTGCCAGCAGGAACGGTGATTCAGGTGGCTACACCTTC. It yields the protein CASRNGDSGGYTF.